This TCR beta chain was profiled in a study of blood T cell repertoires in COVID-19. Across the study: Specimens from acute and convalescent COVID-19 originated in the United States, Italy and Spain.

The table lists this clone with a few counts. The repertoire was sequenced with immunoSEQ multiplex PCR; TCRdb's copy has only in-frame clones and lacks some. The sample carries tens of thousands of clones, approximately 78% recorded once. Trimming pared 4 bases from V and 3 bases from J, leaving 13 bases between. The CDR3 runs 15 residues. Germline assignment: CDR1 SGHDN and CDR2 FVKESK. The chain recombines TRBV14 with TRBJ1-3; D is uncertain. This TCR came from a woman between 40 and 50 years old with acute COVID-19. Sequences were obtained from PBMCs or T cells enriched from blood (not recorded which). The CDR3 region has the DNA TGTGCCAGCAGCCCCCGTCGAGCTTATGGAAACACCATATATTTT. This codes for CASSPRRAYGNTIYF. Full variable domain (missing parts from reference TRBV14 and TRBJ1-3): EAGVTQFPSHSVIEKGQTVTLRCDPISGHDNLYWYRRVMGKEIKFLLHFVKESKQDESGMPNNRFLAERTGGTYSTLKVQPAELEDSGVYFCASSPRRAYGNTIYFGEGSWLTVV.